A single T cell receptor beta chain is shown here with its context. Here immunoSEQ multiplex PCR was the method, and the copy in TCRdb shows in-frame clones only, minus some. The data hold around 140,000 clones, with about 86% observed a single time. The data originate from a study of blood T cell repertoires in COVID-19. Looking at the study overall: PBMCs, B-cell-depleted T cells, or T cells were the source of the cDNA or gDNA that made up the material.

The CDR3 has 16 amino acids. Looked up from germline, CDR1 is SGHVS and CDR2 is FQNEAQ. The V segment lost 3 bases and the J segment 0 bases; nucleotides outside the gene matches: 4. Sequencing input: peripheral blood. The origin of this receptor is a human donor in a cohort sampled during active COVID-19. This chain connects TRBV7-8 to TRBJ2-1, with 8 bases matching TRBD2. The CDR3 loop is CASSFIAGLSYNEQFF. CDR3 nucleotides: TGTGCCAGCAGCTTTATAGCGGGGCTCTCCTACAATGAGCAGTTCTTC.